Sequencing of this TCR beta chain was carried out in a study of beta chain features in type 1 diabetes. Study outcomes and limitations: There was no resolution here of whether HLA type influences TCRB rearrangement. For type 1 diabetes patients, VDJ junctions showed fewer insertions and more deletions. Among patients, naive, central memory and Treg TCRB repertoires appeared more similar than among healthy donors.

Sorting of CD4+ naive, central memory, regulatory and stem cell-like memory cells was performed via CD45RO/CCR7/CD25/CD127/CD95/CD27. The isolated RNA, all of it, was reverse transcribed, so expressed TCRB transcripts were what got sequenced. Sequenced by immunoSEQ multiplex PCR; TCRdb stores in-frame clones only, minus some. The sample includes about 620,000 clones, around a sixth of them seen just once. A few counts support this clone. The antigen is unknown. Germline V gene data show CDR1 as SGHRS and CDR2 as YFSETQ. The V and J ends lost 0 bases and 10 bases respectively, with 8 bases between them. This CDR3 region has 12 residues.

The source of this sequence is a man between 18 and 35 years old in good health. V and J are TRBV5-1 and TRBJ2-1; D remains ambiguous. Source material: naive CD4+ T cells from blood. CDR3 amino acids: CASSLAAGEQFF. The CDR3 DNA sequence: TGCGCCAGCAGCTTGGCCGCCGGCGAGCAGTTCTTC.